Included here is one TCR beta chain sequence, with context. The data stem from a study of cytomegalovirus exposure and HLA in healthy donors. The PCR made use of 60 Vbeta and 13 Jbeta primers. Repertoires were generated with immunoSEQ multiplex PCR, while TCRdb's copy carries only in-frame clones and drops some. The sample yields roughly 130,000 clones, around 83% seen once. Sequencing input: PBMCs. The clonotype originates from a girl aged 2 to 10 in good health and CMV-seronegative.

CDR3 in DNA: TGCAGCGGTAGCGGGATGGGGTTTGAGCAGTTCTTC. As protein: CSGSGMGFEQFF. The chain employs TRBV29-1 and TRBJ2-1; 8 bases map to TRBD2. The CDR3 extends over 12 amino acids. Unmatched junction bases numbered 8, after V lost 7 bases and J lost 9 bases. Per germline, CDR1 SQVTM and CDR2 ANQGSEA.